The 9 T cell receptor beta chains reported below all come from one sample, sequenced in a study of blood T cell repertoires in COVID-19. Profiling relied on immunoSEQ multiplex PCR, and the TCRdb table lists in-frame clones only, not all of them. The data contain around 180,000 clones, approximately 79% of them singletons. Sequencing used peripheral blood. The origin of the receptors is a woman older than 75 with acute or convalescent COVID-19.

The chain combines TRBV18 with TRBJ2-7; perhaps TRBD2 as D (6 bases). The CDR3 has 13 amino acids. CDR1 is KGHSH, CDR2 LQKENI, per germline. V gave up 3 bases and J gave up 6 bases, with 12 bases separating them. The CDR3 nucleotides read TGTGCCAGCTCACCCGGGGGACCTTCCGAGCAGTACTTC. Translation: CASSPGGPSEQYF.

CDR3 in DNA: TGTGCCAGCAGCCCACAGGGGAGACTAGCGGGAGTTTTAGATACGCAGTATTTT. It yields the protein CASSPQGRLAGVLDTQYF. The V and J genes are TRBV9 and TRBJ2-3, with 12 bases that match TRBD2. V lost 4 bases to trimming and J lost 5 bases; unmatched junction nucleotides: 14. There are 18 residues in the CDR3. Germline CDR1 SGDLS, CDR2 YYNGEE.

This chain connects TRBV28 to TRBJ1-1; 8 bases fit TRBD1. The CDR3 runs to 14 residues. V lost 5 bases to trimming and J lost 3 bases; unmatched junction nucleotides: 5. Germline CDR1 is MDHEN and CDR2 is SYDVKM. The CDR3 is CASSVEQGDTEAFF. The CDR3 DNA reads TGTGCCAGCAGTGTAGAACAGGGGGACACTGAAGCTTTCTTT.

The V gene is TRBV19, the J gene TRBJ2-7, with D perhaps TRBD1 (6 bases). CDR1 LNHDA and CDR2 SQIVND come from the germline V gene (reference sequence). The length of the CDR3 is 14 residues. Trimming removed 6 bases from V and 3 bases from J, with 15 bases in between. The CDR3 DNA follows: TGTGCCAGTAGCCCGGGGACAAGAAACTACGAGCAGTACTTC. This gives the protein CASSPGTRNYEQYF.

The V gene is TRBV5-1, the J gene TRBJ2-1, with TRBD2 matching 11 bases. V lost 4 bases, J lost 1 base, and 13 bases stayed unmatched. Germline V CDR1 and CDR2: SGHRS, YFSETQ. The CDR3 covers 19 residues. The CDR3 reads CASSLVWTGTSGSYNEQFF. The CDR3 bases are TGCGCCAGCAGCCTCGTTTGGACAGGGACTAGCGGATCCTACAATGAGCAGTTCTTC.

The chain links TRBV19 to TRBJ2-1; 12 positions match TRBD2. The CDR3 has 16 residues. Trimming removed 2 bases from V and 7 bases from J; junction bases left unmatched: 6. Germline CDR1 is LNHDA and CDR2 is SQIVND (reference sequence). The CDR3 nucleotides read TGTGCCAGTAGTATAAGGCCTAGCGGGAGGGCGAATGAGCAGTTCTTC. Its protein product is CASSIRPSGRANEQFF.

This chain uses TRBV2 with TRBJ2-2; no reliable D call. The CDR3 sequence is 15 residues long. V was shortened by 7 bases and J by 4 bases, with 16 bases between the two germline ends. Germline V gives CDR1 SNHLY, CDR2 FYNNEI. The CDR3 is CASMPDTLGTGELFF. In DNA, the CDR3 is TGTGCCAGCATGCCCGATACTCTCGGCACCGGGGAGCTGTTTTTT.

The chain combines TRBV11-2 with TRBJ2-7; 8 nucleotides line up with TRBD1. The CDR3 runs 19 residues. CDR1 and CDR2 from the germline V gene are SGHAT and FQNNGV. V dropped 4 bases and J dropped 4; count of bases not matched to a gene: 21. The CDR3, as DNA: TGTGCCAGCAGCTCGGCCGGGACAGGTACTATATTCCTTCCATACGAGCAGTACTTC. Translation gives CASSSAGTGTIFLPYEQYF.

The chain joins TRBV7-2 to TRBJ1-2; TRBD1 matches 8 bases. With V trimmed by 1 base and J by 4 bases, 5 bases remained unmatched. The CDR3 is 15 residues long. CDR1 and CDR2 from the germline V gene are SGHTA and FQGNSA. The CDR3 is CASSLGTGLSYGYTF. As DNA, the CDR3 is TGTGCCAGCAGCTTAGGGACAGGGCTCTCCTATGGCTACACCTTC.